This TCR beta chain was recorded in a study of sequential checkpoint blockade in melanoma. Across the study: Each arm's sequence ended with maintenance nivolumab. After nivolumab or ipilimumab alone, about two dozen patients had week-13 rebiopsies. TCRbeta immunosequencing was performed on DNA from roughly 90 pretreatment melanoma tumor samples.

Specified treatment: randomized to nivolumab then ipilimumab (arm A) or the reverse (arm B). Patients had received no earlier DNA-damaging chemotherapy. The CDR3 spans 18 residues. The V and J ends lost 5 bases and 4 bases respectively, with 25 bases between them. Germline values: CDR1 SGHNT, CDR2 YENEEA. This clone is termed medium-sized. Measured with immunoSEQ multiplex PCR; TCRdb has only the in-frame clones, and not every one. This sample yields some 1,000 clones, of which around 21% are seen a single time; 11% to 15% belongs to the top ten. Sequenced here: tumor tissue (inferred from file names), sampled from a patient given nivolumab and ipilimumab in sequence. This clonotype was sampled from a human donor with melanoma. The chain employs TRBV11-3 and TRBJ2-3; the D gene is possibly TRBD2 (5 bases). The CDR3 bases are TGTGCCAGCAGCCCCCCACCCGCGATAGGGAGTATCTCAGATACGCAGTATTTT. It codes for CASSPPPAIGSISDTQYF.